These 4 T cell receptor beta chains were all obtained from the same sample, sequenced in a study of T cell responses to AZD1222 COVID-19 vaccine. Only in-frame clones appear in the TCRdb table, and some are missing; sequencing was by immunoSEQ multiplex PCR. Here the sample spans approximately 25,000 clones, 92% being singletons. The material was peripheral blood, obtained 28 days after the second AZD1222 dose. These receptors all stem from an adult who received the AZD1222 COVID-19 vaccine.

CDR3 sequence reads: CASSEDSLVTEAFF. In DNA form, the CDR3 reads TGTGCCAGCAGTGAGGACAGCTTAGTTACTGAAGCTTTCTTT. J is TRBJ1-1 and V is TRBV2, with D perhaps matching TRBD1 (6 bases). The V end was cut by 3 bases, the J end by 5 bases, with 13 bases between. CDR1 and CDR2 from the germline V gene are SNHLY and FYNNEI. CDR3 length equals 14 residues.

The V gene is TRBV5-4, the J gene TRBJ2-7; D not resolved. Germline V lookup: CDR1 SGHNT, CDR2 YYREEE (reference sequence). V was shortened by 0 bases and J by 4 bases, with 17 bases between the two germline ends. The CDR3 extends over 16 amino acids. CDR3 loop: CASSLGTSPRIYEQYF. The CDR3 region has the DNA TGTGCCAGCAGCTTGGGGACGTCACCCCGCATATACGAGCAGTACTTC. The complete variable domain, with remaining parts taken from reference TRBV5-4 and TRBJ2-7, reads ETGVTQSPTHLIKTRGQQVTLRCSSQSGHNTVSWYQQALGQGPQFIFQYYREEENGRGNFPPRFSGLQFPNYSSELNVNALELDDSALYLCASSLGTSPRIYEQYFGPGTRLTVT.

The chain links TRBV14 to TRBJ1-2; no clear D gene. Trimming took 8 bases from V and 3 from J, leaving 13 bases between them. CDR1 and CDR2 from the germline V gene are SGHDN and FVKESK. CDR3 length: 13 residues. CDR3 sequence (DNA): TGTGCCAGCTCCGAGGCTACCTACTATGGCTACACCTTC. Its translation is CASSEATYYGYTF.

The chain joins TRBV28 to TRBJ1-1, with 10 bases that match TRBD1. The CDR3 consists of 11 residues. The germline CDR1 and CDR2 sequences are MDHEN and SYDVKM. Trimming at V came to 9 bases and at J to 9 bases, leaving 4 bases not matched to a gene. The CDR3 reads CASKDRGQAFF. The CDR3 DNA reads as TGTGCCAGTAAAGACAGGGGGCAAGCTTTCTTT. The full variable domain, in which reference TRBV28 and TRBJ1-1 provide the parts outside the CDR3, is DVKVTQSSRYLVKRTGEKVFLECVQDMDHENMFWYRQDPGLGLRLIYFSYDVKMKEKGDIPEGYSVSREKKERFSLILESASTNQTSMYLCASKDRGQAFFGQGTRLTVV.